This T cell receptor beta chain appears in the sequencing data of a study of blood T cell repertoires in COVID-19. Across the whole study: The United States, Italy and Spain supplied acute and convalescent COVID-19 samples. The analysed material was cDNA or gDNA that came from T cells, B-cell-depleted T cells, or PBMCs.

In the original workflow: Reference gene primer amplification in the assay estimated nucleated cell counts. Assay: immunoSEQ multiplex PCR; the TCRdb copy retains only in-frame clones and omits some. That table supplies the V and J calls and clone size; D and trimming were determined from the DNA. The sample gives just under 350,000 clones, about 90% of which show up once; under 3.5% is in the top ten. Germline V gene lookup returns CDR1 SGHTA and CDR2 FQGNSA. The V end lost 2 bases, the J end lost 1 base, and 11 bases lay between the germline ends. The CDR3 runs 15 residues. This clonotype was obtained from a woman younger than 35 who had recovered from COVID-19. Material: peripheral blood. The gene calls are TRBV7-2 and TRBJ1-2; TRBD1 is a possible D gene (6 bases). This CDR3 reads CASSLQDSFNYGYTF. DNA of the CDR3: TGTGCCAGCAGCTTACAGGACAGCTTTAACTATGGCTACACCTTC.